These T cell receptor beta chains were read from a single sample in a study of cytomegalovirus exposure and HLA in healthy donors. Measured with immunoSEQ multiplex PCR; TCRdb has only the in-frame clones, and not every one. The sample consists of fewer than 90,000 clones, 70% of them appearing once. The sequenced material came from PBMCs. These receptors all stem from a woman aged 50 to 60 in good health and CMV-seropositive. Both conserved end residues are part of each CDR3. Fields, in order: D gene, J gene, V gene, CDR3 protein. The D gene is left open where the match is weak.

d_gene: TRBD1
j_gene: TRBJ1-1
v_gene: TRBV29-1
CDR3aa: CSLRTGGNTEAFF

d_gene: .
j_gene: TRBJ2-7
v_gene: TRBV7-9
CDR3aa: CASSFEVYEQYF

d_gene: TRBD1
j_gene: TRBJ1-2
v_gene: TRBV28
CDR3aa: CASSFSAGQGAGGYTF

d_gene: TRBD1
j_gene: TRBJ1-5
v_gene: TRBV5-1
CDR3aa: CASSLGQGDTNQPQHF

d_gene: TRBD2
j_gene: TRBJ2-1
v_gene: TRBV7-3
CDR3aa: CASSLISLAGTPEQFF

d_gene: TRBD1
j_gene: TRBJ1-1
v_gene: TRBV20-1
CDR3aa: CSANRDREAFF

d_gene: .
j_gene: TRBJ1-5
v_gene: TRBV10-1
CDR3aa: CANGRQAFNQPQHF

d_gene: .
j_gene: TRBJ2-5
v_gene: TRBV5-1
CDR3aa: CASSLPPDRSLQETQYF

d_gene: TRBD1
j_gene: TRBJ1-5
v_gene: TRBV19
CDR3aa: CASRRGTGGRGNQPQHF

d_gene: TRBD1
j_gene: TRBJ1-5
v_gene: TRBV5-5
CDR3aa: CASSAQGAGGNQPQHF

d_gene: .
j_gene: TRBJ2-5
v_gene: TRBV7-9
CDR3aa: CASRHLKGQGETQYF

d_gene: .
j_gene: TRBJ1-3
v_gene: TRBV28
CDR3aa: CASSLPSFLGGNTIYF

d_gene: TRBD2
j_gene: TRBJ2-3
v_gene: TRBV5-1
CDR3aa: CASRQTGLAGADTQYF

d_gene: TRBD2
j_gene: TRBJ2-3
v_gene: TRBV6-4
CDR3aa: CASSDRDPFCGLAGEDTQYF

d_gene: TRBD2
j_gene: TRBJ2-7
v_gene: TRBV4-2
CDR3aa: CASRATSGTSYEQYF

d_gene: TRBD1
j_gene: TRBJ2-7
v_gene: TRBV29-1
CDR3aa: CSGATGAEQYF

d_gene: .
j_gene: TRBJ1-1
v_gene: TRBV18
CDR3aa: CASSPDKDLEAFF

d_gene: .
j_gene: TRBJ1-2
v_gene: TRBV4-3
CDR3aa: CASSQDPSSRDGYTF

d_gene: .
j_gene: TRBJ1-5
v_gene: TRBV7-2
CDR3aa: CASSLVGGGGQPQHF

d_gene: .
j_gene: TRBJ2-7
v_gene: TRBV5-1
CDR3aa: CASSTPEYF

d_gene: .
j_gene: TRBJ2-1
v_gene: TRBV28
CDR3aa: CASRAINAYNEQFF

d_gene: .
j_gene: TRBJ1-1
v_gene: TRBV30
CDR3aa: CAWRDKNTEAFF

d_gene: .
j_gene: TRBJ2-7
v_gene: TRBV2
CDR3aa: CASSVPSFQFRQYF

d_gene: TRBD2
j_gene: TRBJ2-1
v_gene: TRBV7-3
CDR3aa: CASSLGSGIEQFF

d_gene: .
j_gene: TRBJ2-1
v_gene: TRBV7-6
CDR3aa: CASSFIPGTYNEQFF

d_gene: .
j_gene: TRBJ2-5
v_gene: TRBV29-1
CDR3aa: CSVEVGLAQRGEYF

d_gene: .
j_gene: TRBJ2-2
v_gene: TRBV5-1
CDR3aa: CASSLDSSGELFF

d_gene: TRBD1
j_gene: TRBJ1-2
v_gene: TRBV10-3
CDR3aa: CAIRAGPDRRYGYTF

d_gene: TRBD1
j_gene: TRBJ2-7
v_gene: TRBV9
CDR3aa: CASSVGQGAYEQYF

d_gene: TRBD2
j_gene: TRBJ2-3
v_gene: TRBV18
CDR3aa: CASSTSGDLQKTDTQYF

d_gene: .
j_gene: TRBJ2-3
v_gene: TRBV10-3
CDR3aa: CAISAPGSEDTQYF

d_gene: TRBD2
j_gene: TRBJ2-2
v_gene: TRBV9
CDR3aa: CASSLRTSGNTGELFF

d_gene: .
j_gene: TRBJ2-7
v_gene: TRBV21-1
CDR3aa: CAMTGGSDEQYF

d_gene: TRBD1
j_gene: TRBJ1-1
v_gene: TRBV19
CDR3aa: CASSILGDSEAFF

d_gene: .
j_gene: TRBJ2-7
v_gene: TRBV13
CDR3aa: CASSPRHSSYEQYF

d_gene: TRBD2
j_gene: TRBJ2-1
v_gene: TRBV11-2
CDR3aa: CASSFGTSGRAGAYNEQFF

d_gene: TRBD2
j_gene: TRBJ2-1
v_gene: TRBV7-3
CDR3aa: CASSRTSGSGNEQFF

d_gene: TRBD2
j_gene: TRBJ2-1
v_gene: TRBV27
CDR3aa: CASSFGRENNEQFF

d_gene: .
j_gene: TRBJ2-7
v_gene: TRBV21-1
CDR3aa: CASSKAPSVNEQYF

d_gene: .
j_gene: TRBJ1-1
v_gene: TRBV10-3
CDR3aa: CAISESGTEAFF

d_gene: TRBD1
j_gene: TRBJ2-1
v_gene: TRBV6-4
CDR3aa: CASSDSGTVYNEQFF

d_gene: .
j_gene: TRBJ2-5
v_gene: TRBV18
CDR3aa: CASSPSSSGTQYF

d_gene: .
j_gene: TRBJ2-3
v_gene: TRBV5-1
CDR3aa: CASSRGRSTDTQYF

d_gene: TRBD1
j_gene: TRBJ2-7
v_gene: TRBV27
CDR3aa: CASSRQGAIYEQYF

d_gene: TRBD1
j_gene: TRBJ2-2
v_gene: TRBV19
CDR3aa: CASSIGQGSTGELFF

d_gene: .
j_gene: TRBJ2-7
v_gene: TRBV5-4
CDR3aa: CASSPWGPYEQYF

d_gene: .
j_gene: TRBJ1-2
v_gene: TRBV6-5
CDR3aa: CASSSHREGYTF

d_gene: .
j_gene: TRBJ2-3
v_gene: TRBV19
CDR3aa: CASRRGTDTQYF

d_gene: .
j_gene: TRBJ2-3
v_gene: TRBV6-6
CDR3aa: CASSSMTRDTQYF

d_gene: TRBD2
j_gene: TRBJ2-3
v_gene: TRBV5-1
CDR3aa: CASSLVGWREAENTQYF

d_gene: .
j_gene: TRBJ2-7
v_gene: TRBV4-3
CDR3aa: CASSQALGPGAYEQYF

d_gene: TRBD1
j_gene: TRBJ1-6
v_gene: TRBV28
CDR3aa: CASSFGQGNSPLHF